This is a list of T cell receptor beta chains from one sample in a study of blood T cell repertoires in COVID-19. Sequencing was performed with immunoSEQ multiplex PCR; in TCRdb, only in-frame clones are kept and a portion is missing. The data hold about 77,000 clones, with approximately 76% observed a single time. Specimen: peripheral blood. These receptors were taken from a man in his 70s with active or convalescent COVID-19. Each CDR3 is given without its conserved first and last residue.

V gene: TRBV20-1; J gene: TRBJ1-5; CDR3 protein: SASSRVNQPQH
V gene: TRBV11-2; J gene: TRBJ2-2; CDR3 protein: ASSLGSSAAGELF
V gene: TRBV19; J gene: TRBJ2-3; CDR3 protein: ASSDRDSVLPDTQY
V gene: TRBV4-1; J gene: TRBJ2-3; CDR3 protein: ASSQVRGGATDTQY
V gene: TRBV11-3; J gene: TRBJ2-2; CDR3 protein: ASSRGLARTGELF
V gene: TRBV5-4; J gene: TRBJ2-7; CDR3 protein: ASSLRGSYEQY
V gene: TRBV19; J gene: TRBJ1-2; CDR3 protein: ASSIPPGQGHYGYT
V gene: TRBV6-4; J gene: TRBJ1-5; CDR3 protein: ASSPTDDQPQH
V gene: TRBV29-1; J gene: TRBJ2-1; CDR3 protein: SVSGVSYNEQF
V gene: TRBV10-3; J gene: TRBJ2-7; CDR3 protein: AVSGASSSYEQY
V gene: TRBV12-3/TRBV12-4; J gene: TRBJ1-5; CDR3 protein: ASSGTGNQPQH
V gene: TRBV5-6; J gene: TRBJ1-2; CDR3 protein: ASSFGGSSTYGYT
V gene: TRBV30; J gene: TRBJ1-6; CDR3 protein: AWSVWTGGNSPLH
V gene: TRBV9; J gene: TRBJ2-5; CDR3 protein: ASSITGNQETQY
V gene: TRBV7-2; J gene: TRBJ1-4; CDR3 protein: ASSIDRGLEKLF
V gene: TRBV15; J gene: TRBJ1-2; CDR3 protein: ATSRTRQGTYGYT
V gene: TRBV6-5; J gene: TRBJ2-3; CDR3 protein: ASPRGGSSDTQY
V gene: TRBV28; J gene: TRBJ2-2; CDR3 protein: ASSSPVQNTGELF
V gene: TRBV30; J gene: TRBJ2-3; CDR3 protein: AWKRVNTQY
V gene: TRBV11-2; J gene: TRBJ2-5; CDR3 protein: ASSFTRTGGETQY
V gene: TRBV5-5; J gene: TRBJ1-2; CDR3 protein: ASSLYTFNYGYT
V gene: TRBV2; J gene: TRBJ2-5; CDR3 protein: ASSGLAGRPGETQY
V gene: TRBV7-9; J gene: TRBJ1-3; CDR3 protein: ASSLAAQPVVTGNTIY
V gene: TRBV2; J gene: TRBJ2-3; CDR3 protein: ASSEALSTDTQY
V gene: TRBV27; J gene: TRBJ1-2; CDR3 protein: ASRPGQGFGYGYT
V gene: TRBV28; J gene: TRBJ2-7; CDR3 protein: ASSLWDRDYEQY
V gene: TRBV15; J gene: TRBJ1-5; CDR3 protein: ATSPGGAAWWPQH